The rows below give T cell receptor beta chains drawn from one sample of a study of technical replicates of blood from a handful of donors. Repertoires were generated with immunoSEQ multiplex PCR, while TCRdb's copy carries only in-frame clones and drops some. The table has about 97,000 clones, roughly 95% seen once. Sequencing was carried out using T cells isolated from PBMCs. These TCRs come from a human donor in good health. Both conserved end residues are part of each CDR3. D genes are given only for firm matches. The size entry is marked missing in some rows and otherwise reads once, few, many or a size class.

-,TRBV6-6,TRBJ2-1,-,CASSYPGRIMNEQFF,TGTGCCAGCAGTTATCCTGGGAGAATAATGAATGAGCAGTTCTTC
-,TRBV5-1,TRBJ1-3,-,CASSVQGQGGNTIYF,TGCGCCAGCAGCGTCCAGGGGCAGGGAGGAAACACCATATATTTT
-,TRBV28,TRBJ1-2,-,CASSLEVEGYTF,TGTGCCAGCAGTTTAGAGGTAGAGGGCTACACCTTC
-,TRBV28,TRBJ1-1,-,CASSGNTEAFF,TGTGCCAGCTCGGGGAACACTGAAGCTTTCTTT
-,TRBV7-3,TRBJ2-2,once,CASSRSGNSNTGELFF,TGTGCCAGCAGCCGGTCGGGTAATTCCAACACCGGGGAGCTGTTTTTT
TRBD2,TRBV6-5,TRBJ2-3,-,CASRRPSGGTDTQYF,TGTGCCAGCAGAAGACCTAGCGGGGGCACAGATACGCAGTATTTT
-,TRBV6-4,TRBJ2-5,-,CASSDSWQGRETQYF,TGTGCCAGCAGTGACTCATGGCAGGGTCGGGAGACCCAGTACTTC
-,TRBV10-1,TRBJ1-1,-,CASSGGNTEAFF,TGCGCCAGCAGCGGGGGAAACACTGAAGCTTTCTTT
TRBD1,TRBV6-5,TRBJ1-2,-,CASSQGVGYTF,TGTGCCAGCAGTCAGGGGGTTGGCTACACCTTC
TRBD1,TRBV7-2,TRBJ1-5,-,CASSPDRDRGQPQHF,TGTGCCAGCAGCCCCGACAGGGATCGGGGCCAGCCCCAGCATTTT
-,TRBV18,TRBJ1-1,few,CASSPSGGSEAFF,TGTGCCAGCTCACCCTCCGGGGGGTCTGAAGCTTTCTTT
-,TRBV7-9,TRBJ1-5,few,CASSLDLDTHQPQHF,TGTGCCAGCAGCTTAGATCTGGACACCCATCAGCCCCAGCATTTT
TRBD2,TRBV7-2,TRBJ2-3,-,CASSLATSGSNTQYF,TGTGCCAGCAGCTTAGCAACTAGCGGTTCGAATACGCAGTATTTT
TRBD1,TRBV7-8,TRBJ1-2,-,CASSLDRGHSGYTF,TGTGCCAGCAGCCTAGACAGGGGGCATAGTGGCTACACCTTC
-,TRBV19,TRBJ2-1,-,CASSIAGWSGVSYNEQFF,TGTGCCAGTAGTATAGCGGGTTGGTCAGGGGTGTCCTACAATGAGCAGTTCTTC
-,TRBV7-2,TRBJ2-5,-,CASSLVLVGQQETQYF,TGTGCCAGCAGCTTAGTTCTAGTTGGCCAACAAGAGACCCAGTACTTC
TRBD2,TRBV7-2,TRBJ2-1,-,CASSLVLAGGPKEQFF,TGTGCCAGCAGCTTAGTACTAGCGGGAGGGCCAAAGGAGCAGTTCTTC
-,TRBV20-1,TRBJ2-7,-,CSASYFYEQYF,TGCAGTGCTAGCTACTTCTACGAGCAGTACTTC
-,TRBV9,TRBJ1-2,-,CASSIRPGPLSYGYTF,TGTGCCAGCAGCATCCGCCCAGGGCCTTTGTCCTATGGCTACACCTTC
TRBD2,TRBV9,TRBJ2-1,-,CASSAPSDSGALGEQFF,TGTGCCAGCAGCGCCCCATCGGATAGCGGGGCCTTGGGTGAGCAGTTCTTC
TRBD1,TRBV9,TRBJ1-1,-,CASSVAGTGADTEAFF,TGTGCCAGCAGCGTAGCTGGGACAGGGGCTGACACTGAAGCTTTCTTT
-,TRBV7-9,TRBJ2-7,-,CASSLTTETYEQYF,TGTGCCAGCAGCTTAACTACCGAGACCTACGAGCAGTACTTC
TRBD2,TRBV19,TRBJ2-1,-,CASSIVLAGESQFF,TGTGCCAGTAGTATCGTCTTAGCGGGAGAATCCCAGTTCTTC
TRBD2,TRBV6-6,TRBJ2-1,-,CASTGAGAYNEQFF,TGTGCCAGCACCGGAGCGGGAGCCTACAATGAGCAGTTCTTC
TRBD1,TRBV27,TRBJ2-3,-,CASRLTGAIGQYF,TGTGCCAGCAGGCTCACAGGGGCGATAGGGCAGTATTTT
TRBD2,TRBV9,TRBJ2-1,once,CASSVAVLAGVEEQFF,TGTGCCAGCAGCGTAGCTGTACTAGCGGGAGTGGAAGAGCAGTTCTTC
-,TRBV7-3,TRBJ2-1,-,CASSPWSSYNEQFF,TGTGCCAGCAGCCCCTGGAGCTCCTACAATGAGCAGTTCTTC
-,TRBV5-6,TRBJ1-2,-,CASSLGRQVINYGYTF,TGTGCCAGCAGCTTAGGGAGACAGGTCATTAACTATGGCTACACCTTC
TRBD1,TRBV19,TRBJ2-7,-,CASKPQGVGEQYF,TGTGCCAGTAAACCCCAGGGGGTTGGCGAGCAGTACTTC
-,TRBV7-7,TRBJ2-3,-,CASSYTGMLGDTQYF,TGTGCTAGCAGCTATACGGGTATGCTCGGAGATACGCAGTATTTT
-,TRBV19,TRBJ2-2,-,CASSKGVTGELFF,TGTGCCAGTAGCAAAGGGGTAACCGGGGAGCTGTTTTTT
TRBD1,TRBV27,TRBJ2-2,-,CASFGWTGSDTGELFF,TGTGCCAGCTTCGGGTGGACAGGGAGCGACACCGGGGAGCTGTTTTTT
TRBD1,TRBV9,TRBJ2-2,-,CASSSGGRGLLTGELFF,TGTGCCAGCAGCTCAGGGGGCCGGGGATTATTGACCGGGGAGCTGTTTTTT
TRBD1,TRBV7-2,TRBJ2-7,-,CASSLYSGQGYEQYF,TGTGCCAGCAGCTTATATTCGGGACAGGGCTACGAGCAGTACTTC
-,TRBV6-5,TRBJ1-1,-,CASSKDSNTEAFF,TGTGCCAGCAGTAAAGACTCGAACACTGAAGCTTTCTTT
-,TRBV15,TRBJ2-6,-,CATSTLSGANVLTF,TGTGCCACCAGCACCCTCTCTGGGGCCAACGTCCTGACTTTC
TRBD2,TRBV4-2,TRBJ2-7,-,CASSPGTSGSYEQYF,TGTGCCAGCAGCCCCGGGACTAGCGGTTCCTACGAGCAGTACTTC
-,TRBV19,TRBJ1-5,-,CASSISSGGHQPQHF,TGTGCCAGTAGTATAAGTTCGGGGGGACATCAGCCCCAGCATTTT
TRBD1,TRBV5-1,TRBJ1-1,-,CASSFDRAIGKNEAFF,TGCGCCAGCAGCTTCGACAGGGCTATCGGGAAAAATGAAGCTTTCTTT